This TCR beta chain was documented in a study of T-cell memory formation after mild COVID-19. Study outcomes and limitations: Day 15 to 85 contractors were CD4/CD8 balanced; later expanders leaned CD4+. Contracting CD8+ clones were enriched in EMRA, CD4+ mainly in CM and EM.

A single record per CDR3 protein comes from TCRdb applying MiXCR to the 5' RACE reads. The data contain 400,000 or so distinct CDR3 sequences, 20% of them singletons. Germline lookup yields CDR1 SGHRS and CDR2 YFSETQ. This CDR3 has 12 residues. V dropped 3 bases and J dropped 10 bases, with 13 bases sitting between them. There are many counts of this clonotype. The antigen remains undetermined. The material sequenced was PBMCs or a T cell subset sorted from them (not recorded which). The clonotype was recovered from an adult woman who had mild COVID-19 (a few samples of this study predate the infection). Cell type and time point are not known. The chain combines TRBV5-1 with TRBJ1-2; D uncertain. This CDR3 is CASSSENSPYTF. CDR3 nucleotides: TGCGCCAGCAGCTCCGAGAACAGTCCCTACACCTTC.